This entry lists 10 T cell receptor beta chains sequenced from one sample in a study of T cell responses to AZD1222 COVID-19 vaccine. Sequenced by immunoSEQ multiplex PCR; TCRdb stores in-frame clones only, minus some. The repertoire includes 120,000 or so clones, 92% of them detected once, and about 1.1% sits in the top ten. The specimen was peripheral blood, collected on day 0 of AZD1222 vaccination. These receptors all come from an adult in good health.

CDR3 residues: CASSVDHSPYEQYF. CDR3 nucleotide sequence: TGTGCCAGCAGCGTAGATCATAGTCCCTACGAGCAGTACTTC. The rearrangement links TRBV9 to TRBJ2-7; no reliable D call. Germline loops: CDR1 SGDLS, CDR2 YYNGEE. The CDR3 consists of 14 residues. Trimming removed 0 bases at V and 2 bases at J, with 9 bases between.

This chain uses TRBV5-6 with TRBJ1-2, with D possibly matching TRBD1 (5 bases). Trimming stripped 4 bases from V and 8 bases from J, with 15 bases between. The CDR3 is 13 residues long. Germline V gene lookup returns CDR1 SGHDT and CDR2 YYEEEE. Written as DNA, the CDR3 is TGTGCCAGCAGCGCCGGGACGGCCTGGGGCTACACCTTC. It codes for CASSAGTAWGYTF.

The rearrangement uses TRBV24-1 and TRBJ2-5; 7 bases are shared with TRBD1. V lost 4 bases, J lost 3 bases, and 7 bases stayed unmatched. From germline, CDR1 is KGHDR and CDR2 SFDVKD. This CDR3 spans 15 amino acids. Written as DNA, the CDR3 is TGTGCCACCAGTGACCCAAGGACAGGTGAAGAGACCCAGTACTTC. Amino acids: CATSDPRTGEETQYF.

The chain couples TRBV5-1 to TRBJ1-1, with D perhaps TRBD1 (5 bases). V shed 4 bases and J shed 5 bases, with 15 bases lying between them. The CDR3 consists of 14 residues. Germline V CDR1 and CDR2: SGHRS, YFSETQ. The CDR3 nucleotides are TGCGCCAGCAGCCCAGGGACCCGGGGAACTGAAGCTTTCTTT. This codes for CASSPGTRGTEAFF.

This clone was seen once. This chain uses TRBV5-1 with TRBJ2-3; 13 nucleotides match TRBD2. The CDR3 has 17 amino acids. Germline V CDR1 and CDR2: SGHRS, YFSETQ. V gave up 4 bases and J gave up 1 base; unmatched junction bases: 6. CDR3 nucleotides: TGCGCCAGCAGCGCACTAGCGGGAGGGCCTCGCACAGATACGCAGTATTTT. Its protein product is CASSALAGGPRTDTQYF.

The rearrangement joins TRBV30 to TRBJ1-4; no definite D call. CDR3 length equals 12 residues. Germline assignment: CDR1 GTSNPN and CDR2 SVGIG (reference sequence). Trimming took 2 bases from V and 5 from J, leaving 6 bases between them. The CDR3 DNA sequence: TGTGCCTGGAGTTTACGCAATGAAAAACTGTTTTTT. Amino acid sequence: CAWSLRNEKLFF.

The chain is built from TRBV6-5 and TRBJ1-4, with 8 bases aligning to TRBD1. This CDR3 is built from 14 residues. After removal of 7 bases from V and 8 bases from J, the junction contained 9 bases not matched to a gene. Germline CDR1 and CDR2: MNHEY and SVGAGI. CDR3: CASIIGQGEEKLFF. CDR3 nucleotide sequence: TGTGCCAGCATTATCGGACAGGGAGAAGAAAAACTGTTTTTT.

The chain recombines TRBV10-3 with TRBJ1-3; no reliable D call. This CDR3 is 13 amino acids long. Trimming took 8 bases from V and 0 from J, leaving 8 bases between them. Germline V gene lookup returns CDR1 ENHRY and CDR2 SYGVKD. This CDR3 is CAILESSGNTIYF. The CDR3 DNA reads as TGTGCCATCTTAGAGAGCTCTGGAAACACCATATATTTT.

The CDR3 DNA reads as TGTGCCTGGAGTGTCCCCGGGGACACCATATATTTT. As protein: CAWSVPGDTIYF. The chain joins TRBV30 to TRBJ1-3; D is unresolved. The V end was cut by 0 bases, the J end by 8 bases, with 8 bases between. The length of the CDR3 is 12 residues. The V gene's germline CDR1 is GTSNPN and CDR2 SVGIG (reference sequence).

V gene TRBV9 combines with J gene TRBJ2-1; D may correspond to TRBD1 or TRBD2 (5 bases each). Germline V CDR1 and CDR2: SGDLS, YYNGEE. The CDR3 is 16 residues long. The V gene lost 0 bases and the J gene lost 12 bases, with 22 bases spanning the gap. The CDR3 bases are TGTGCCAGCAGCGTAGGTCCCAACGGGGCGAGCATTGGGCAGTTCTTC. As protein: CASSVGPNGASIGQFF. Full variable domain (remainder filled in from reference TRBV9 and TRBJ2-1): DSGVTQTPKHLITATGQRVTLRCSPRSGDLSVYWYQQSLDQGLQFLIQYYNGEERAKGNILERFSAQQFPDLHSELNLSSLELGDSALYFCASSVGPNGASIGQFFGPGTRLTVL.